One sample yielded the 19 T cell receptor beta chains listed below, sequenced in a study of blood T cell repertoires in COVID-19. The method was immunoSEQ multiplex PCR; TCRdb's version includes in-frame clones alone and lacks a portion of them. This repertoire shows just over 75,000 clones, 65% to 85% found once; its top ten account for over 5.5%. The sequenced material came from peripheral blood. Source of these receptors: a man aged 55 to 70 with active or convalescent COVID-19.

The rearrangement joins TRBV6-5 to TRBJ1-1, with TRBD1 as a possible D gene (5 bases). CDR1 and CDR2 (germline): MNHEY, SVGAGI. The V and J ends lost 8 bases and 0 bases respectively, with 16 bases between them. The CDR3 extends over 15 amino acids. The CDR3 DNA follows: TGTGCCAGCGGAGACAGCACCATAATGAACACTGAAGCTTTCTTT. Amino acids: CASGDSTIMNTEAFF.

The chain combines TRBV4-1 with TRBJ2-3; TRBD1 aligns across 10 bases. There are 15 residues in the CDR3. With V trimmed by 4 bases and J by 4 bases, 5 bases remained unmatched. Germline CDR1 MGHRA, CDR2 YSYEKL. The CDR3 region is CASSLGGQGADTQYF. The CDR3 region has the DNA TGCGCCAGCAGCCTCGGAGGACAGGGGGCAGATACGCAGTATTTT.

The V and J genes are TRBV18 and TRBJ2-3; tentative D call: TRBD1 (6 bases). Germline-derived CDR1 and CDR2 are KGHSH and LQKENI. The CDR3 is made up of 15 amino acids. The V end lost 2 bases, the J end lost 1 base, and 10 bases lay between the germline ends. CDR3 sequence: CASSPIGQRTDTQYF. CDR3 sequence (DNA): TGTGCCAGCTCACCAATAGGACAGCGCACAGATACGCAGTATTTT.

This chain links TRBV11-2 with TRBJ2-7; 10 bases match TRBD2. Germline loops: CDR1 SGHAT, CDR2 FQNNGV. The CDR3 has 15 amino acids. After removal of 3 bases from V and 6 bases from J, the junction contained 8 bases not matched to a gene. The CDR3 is CASSFERGGRGEQYF. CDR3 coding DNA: TGTGCCAGCAGCTTCGAGCGGGGGGGCCGGGGCGAGCAGTACTTC.

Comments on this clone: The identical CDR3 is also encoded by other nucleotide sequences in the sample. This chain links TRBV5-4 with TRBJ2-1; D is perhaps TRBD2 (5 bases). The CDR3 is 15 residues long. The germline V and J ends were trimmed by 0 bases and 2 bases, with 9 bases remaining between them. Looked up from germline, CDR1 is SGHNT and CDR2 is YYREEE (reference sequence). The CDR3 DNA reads TGTGCCAGCAGCTTGGGGTCCGGGGCCTACAATGAGCAGTTCTTC. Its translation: CASSLGSGAYNEQFF.

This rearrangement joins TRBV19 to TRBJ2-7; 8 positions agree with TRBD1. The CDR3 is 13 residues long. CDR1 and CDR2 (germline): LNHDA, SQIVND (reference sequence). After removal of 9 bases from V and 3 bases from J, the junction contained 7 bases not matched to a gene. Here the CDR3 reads CASGSDRDYEQYF. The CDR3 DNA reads TGTGCCAGCGGCTCGGACAGGGACTACGAGCAGTACTTC.

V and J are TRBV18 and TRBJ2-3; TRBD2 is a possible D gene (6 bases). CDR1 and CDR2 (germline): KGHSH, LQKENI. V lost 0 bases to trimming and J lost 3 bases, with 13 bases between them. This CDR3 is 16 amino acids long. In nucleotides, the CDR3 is TGTGCCAGCTCACCACCTAGCCCTGGAGGGACAGATACGCAGTATTTT. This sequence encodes CASSPPSPGGTDTQYF.

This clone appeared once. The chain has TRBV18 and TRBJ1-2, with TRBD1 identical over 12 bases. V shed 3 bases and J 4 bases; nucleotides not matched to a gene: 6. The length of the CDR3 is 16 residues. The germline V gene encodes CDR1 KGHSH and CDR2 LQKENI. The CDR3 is CASSPGTGGDLYGYTF. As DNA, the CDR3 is TGTGCCAGCTCACCCGGGACAGGGGGCGACCTCTATGGCTACACCTTC.

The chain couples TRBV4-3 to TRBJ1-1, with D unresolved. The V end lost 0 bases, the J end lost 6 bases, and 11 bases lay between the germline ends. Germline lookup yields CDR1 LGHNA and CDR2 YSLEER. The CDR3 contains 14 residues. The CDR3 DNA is TGCGCCAGCAGCCAAGATAACGGGATCTCTGAAGCTTTCTTT. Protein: CASSQDNGISEAFF.

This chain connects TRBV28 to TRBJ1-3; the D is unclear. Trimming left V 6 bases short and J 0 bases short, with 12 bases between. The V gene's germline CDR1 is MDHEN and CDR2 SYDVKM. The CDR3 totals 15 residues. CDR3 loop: CASRLATASGNTIYF. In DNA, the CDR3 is TGTGCCAGCAGATTAGCTACTGCCTCTGGAAACACCATATATTTT. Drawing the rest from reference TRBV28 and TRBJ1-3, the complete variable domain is DVKVTQSSRYLVKRTGEKVFLECVQDMDHENMFWYRQDPGLGLRLIYFSYDVKMKEKGDIPEGYSVSREKKERFSLILESASTNQTSMYLCASRLATASGNTIYFGEGSWLTVV.

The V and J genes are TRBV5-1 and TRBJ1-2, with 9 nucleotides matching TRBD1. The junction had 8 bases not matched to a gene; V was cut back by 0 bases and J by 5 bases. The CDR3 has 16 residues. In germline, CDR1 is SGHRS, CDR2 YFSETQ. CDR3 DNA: TGCGCCAGCAGCTTGGCGGTGGACAGGGGACAATATGGCTACACCTTC. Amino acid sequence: CASSLAVDRGQYGYTF. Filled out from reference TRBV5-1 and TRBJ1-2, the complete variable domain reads KAGVTQTPRYLIKTRGQQVTLSCSPISGHRSVSWYQQTPGQGLQFLFEYFSETQRNKGNFPGRFSGRQFSNSRSEMNVSTLELGDSALYLCASSLAVDRGQYGYTFGSGTRLTVV.

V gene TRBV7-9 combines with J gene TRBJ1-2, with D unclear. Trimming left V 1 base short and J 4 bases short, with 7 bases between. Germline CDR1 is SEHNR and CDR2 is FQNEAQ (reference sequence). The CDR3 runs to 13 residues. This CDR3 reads CASSLDSTYGYTF. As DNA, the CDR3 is TGTGCCAGCAGCTTAGACAGCACCTATGGCTACACCTTC.

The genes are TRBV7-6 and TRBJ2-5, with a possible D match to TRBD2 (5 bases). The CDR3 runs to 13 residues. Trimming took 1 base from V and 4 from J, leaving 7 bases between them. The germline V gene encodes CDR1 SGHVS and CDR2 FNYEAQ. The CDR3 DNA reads TGTGCCAGCAGCTTAGATCGGGGAGAGACCCAGTACTTC. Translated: CASSLDRGETQYF. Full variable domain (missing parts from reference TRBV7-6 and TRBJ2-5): GAGVSQSPRYKVTKRGQDVALRCDPISGHVSLYWYRQALGQGPEFLTYFNYEAQQDKSGLPNDRFSAERPEGSISTLTIQRTEQRDSAMYRCASSLDRGETQYFGPGTRLLVL.

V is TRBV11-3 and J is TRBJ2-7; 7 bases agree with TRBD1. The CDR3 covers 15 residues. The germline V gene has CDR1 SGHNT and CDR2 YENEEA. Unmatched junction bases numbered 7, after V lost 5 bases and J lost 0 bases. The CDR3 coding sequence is TGTGCCAGCAGCCCCCGGGCAGGGGGCTCCTACGAGCAGTACTTC. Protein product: CASSPRAGGSYEQYF.

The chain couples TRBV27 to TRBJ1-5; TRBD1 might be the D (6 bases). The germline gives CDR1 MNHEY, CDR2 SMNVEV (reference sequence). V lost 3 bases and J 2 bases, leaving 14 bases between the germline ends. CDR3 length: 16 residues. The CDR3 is CASSLYRVRGNQPQHF. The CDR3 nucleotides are TGTGCCAGCAGTTTGTACAGGGTAAGGGGCAATCAGCCCCAGCATTTT.

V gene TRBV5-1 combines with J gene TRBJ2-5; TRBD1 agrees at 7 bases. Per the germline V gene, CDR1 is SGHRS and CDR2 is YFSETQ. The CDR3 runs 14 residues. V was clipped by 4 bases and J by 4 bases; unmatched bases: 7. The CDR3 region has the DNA TGCGCCAGCAGCGTGACAGGGATGGGAGAGACCCAGTACTTC. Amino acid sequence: CASSVTGMGETQYF.

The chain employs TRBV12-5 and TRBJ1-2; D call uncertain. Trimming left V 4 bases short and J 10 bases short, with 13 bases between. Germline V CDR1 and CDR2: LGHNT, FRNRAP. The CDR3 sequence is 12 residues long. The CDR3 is CASGSWLGDYTF. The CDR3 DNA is TGTGCTAGTGGTTCCTGGTTGGGAGACTACACCTTC.

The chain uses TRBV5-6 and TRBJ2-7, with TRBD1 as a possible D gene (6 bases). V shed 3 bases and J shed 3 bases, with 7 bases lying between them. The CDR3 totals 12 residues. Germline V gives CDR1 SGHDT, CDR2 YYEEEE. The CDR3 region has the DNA TGTGCCAGCAGCTGGACAGACTACGAGCAGTACTTC. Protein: CASSWTDYEQYF. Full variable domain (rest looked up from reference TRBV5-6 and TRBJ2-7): DAGVTQSPTHLIKTRGQQVTLRCSPKSGHDTVSWYQQALGQGPQFIFQYYEEEERQRGNFPDRFSGHQFPNYSSELNVNALLLGDSALYLCASSWTDYEQYFGPGTRLTVT.

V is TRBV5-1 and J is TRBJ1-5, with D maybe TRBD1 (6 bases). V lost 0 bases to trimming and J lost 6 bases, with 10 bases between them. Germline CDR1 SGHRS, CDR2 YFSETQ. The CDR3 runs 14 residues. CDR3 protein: CASSLGTEGQPQHF. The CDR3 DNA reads TGCGCCAGCAGCTTGGGGACAGAAGGTCAGCCCCAGCATTTT.